Presented here are 19 T cell receptor beta chains from one specimen sequenced in a study of T cell changes during pregnancy in multiple sclerosis. Generated by immunoSEQ multiplex PCR, the TCRdb table keeps only in-frame clones and is missing some. The table lists 47,000 or so clones, over 85% of them singletons. The source was CD4+ T cells from peripheral blood mononuclear cells, collected in the first trimester of pregnancy. Receptors originate from a female donor with multiple sclerosis, enrolled in a pregnancy study.

This clone was detected only a few times. V is TRBV18 and J is TRBJ1-1, with a weak D call TRBD1 (6 bases). The CDR3 totals 14 residues. CDR1 is KGHSH and CDR2 is LQKENI in the germline V gene. Trimming took off 6 bases at V and 1 base at J, with 12 bases between the two ends. The CDR3 protein is CASSSDSSNTEAFF. In nucleotides, the CDR3 is TGTGCCAGCTCGTCGGACAGTTCGAACACTGAAGCTTTCTTT.

The chain is built from TRBV19 and TRBJ1-3; the match to TRBD1 covers 7 bases. The germline CDR1 and CDR2 sequences are LNHDA and SQIVND (reference sequence). The CDR3 runs to 15 residues. The junction had 7 bases not matched to a gene; V was cut back by 6 bases and J by 2 bases. CDR3 nucleotide sequence: TGTGCCAGTAGGAATCGACAGGGCACTGGAAACACCATATATTTT. Amino acids: CASRNRQGTGNTIYF.

This clone was observed a single time. The chain joins TRBV19 to TRBJ1-2; possibly TRBD1 for D (5 bases). V was trimmed by 3 bases and J by 2 bases, leaving 22 bases between them. This CDR3 comprises 18 residues. CDR1 is LNHDA, CDR2 SQIVND, per germline (reference sequence). CDR3 loop: CASSILIQMAGHNYGYTF. CDR3 sequence (DNA): TGTGCCAGTAGTATTTTAATACAAATGGCAGGACACAACTATGGCTACACCTTC.

The chain uses TRBV4-1 and TRBJ1-6; D ambiguous. Between the trimmed V and J ends, which lost 0 bases and 0 bases, there was a span of 18 bases. CDR1 MGHRA and CDR2 YSYEKL come from the germline V gene. There are 20 residues in the CDR3. CDR3 amino acids: CASSQDLYPGSGSYNSPLHF. The CDR3 bases are TGCGCCAGCAGCCAAGATCTTTATCCGGGGTCAGGCTCCTATAATTCACCCCTCCACTTT.

V gene TRBV7-9 combines with J gene TRBJ1-2; D may be TRBD1 (6 bases). The germline V gene encodes CDR1 SEHNR and CDR2 FQNEAQ (reference sequence). The V end was cut by 5 bases, the J end by 3 bases, with 10 bases between. The CDR3 has 13 residues. The CDR3 is CASSPGEYYGYTF. CDR3 in DNA: TGTGCCAGCAGCCCAGGGGAATACTATGGCTACACCTTC. Supplemented by reference TRBV7-9 and TRBJ1-2, the full variable domain reads DTGVSQNPRHKITKRGQNVTFRCDPISEHNRLYWYRQTLGQGPEFLTYFQNEAQLEKSRLLSDRFSAERPKGSFSTLEIQRTEQGDSAMYLCASSPGEYYGYTFGSGTRLTVV.

The chain combines TRBV14 with TRBJ2-3; maybe TRBD2 (5 bases). In germline, CDR1 is SGHDN, CDR2 FVKESK. Trimming pared 4 bases from V and 0 bases from J, leaving 17 bases between. The CDR3 sequence is 17 residues long. The CDR3 DNA follows: TGTGCCAGCAGCCCAAGGACCCGGGGAACTAGCACAGATACGCAGTATTTT. This encodes CASSPRTRGTSTDTQYF.

The chain carries TRBV9 and TRBJ2-1, with D possibly matching TRBD1 (6 bases). V was shortened by 6 bases and J by 7 bases, with 26 bases between the two germline ends. The CDR3 runs 17 residues. Germline V gene data show CDR1 as SGDLS and CDR2 as YYNGEE. CDR3 DNA sequence: TGTGCCAGCACACACAATGCACAGGGTCCAGCTCGGAATGAGCAGTTCTTC. Protein: CASTHNAQGPARNEQFF.

This chain joins TRBV19 and TRBJ2-1; 8 bases align to TRBD2. Germline trimming cut 4 bases from V and 1 base from J; bases unmatched to any gene: 3. The CDR3 is 15 residues long. Germline loops: CDR1 LNHDA, CDR2 SQIVND (reference sequence). The CDR3 protein is CASSRAGGSYNEQFF. CDR3 coding DNA: TGTGCCAGTAGTAGGGCGGGGGGTTCCTACAATGAGCAGTTCTTC.

This chain links TRBV5-5 with TRBJ1-4; 7 bases map to TRBD1. Germline loops: CDR1 SGHKS, CDR2 YYEKEE (reference sequence). J was trimmed by 6 bases and V by 6 bases; bases with no gene match: 11. CDR3 length equals 15 residues. CDR3 in DNA: TGTGCCAGCACCCAGGGGGGACAGCTCTATGAAAAACTGTTTTTT. Its protein is CASTQGGQLYEKLFF.

This rearrangement joins TRBV30 to TRBJ1-3; weak D call: TRBD1 (5 bases). Germline V gene lookup returns CDR1 GTSNPN and CDR2 SVGIG (reference sequence). V dropped 1 base and J dropped 3 bases, with 13 bases sitting between them. CDR3 length: 15 amino acids. The CDR3 DNA reads as TGTGCCTGGAGTGCCGACAGCTTCAATGGAAACACCATATATTTT. Amino acids: CAWSADSFNGNTIYF. Looking up the rest from reference TRBV30 and TRBJ1-3 gives the full variable domain: SQTIHQWPATLVQPVGSPLSLECTVEGTSNPNLYWYRQAAGRGLQLLFYSVGIGQISSEVPQNLSASRPQDRQFILSSKKLLLSDSGFYLCAWSADSFNGNTIYFGEGSWLTVV.

This clone occurred once. In nucleotides, the CDR3 is TGTGCCAGCAGCCAACGCCAGACAGATACGCAGTATTTT. Translating gives CASSQRQTDTQYF. The chain uses TRBV7-9 and TRBJ2-3; no clear D gene. The CDR3 is 13 residues long. V lost 5 bases and J lost 3, with 9 bases in between. Germline V lookup: CDR1 SEHNR, CDR2 FQNEAQ (reference sequence).

J is TRBJ2-7 and V is TRBV6-1; D is unresolved. V lost 5 bases and J lost 6, with 11 bases in between. From germline, CDR1 is MNHNS and CDR2 SASEGT. This CDR3 spans 12 amino acids. Written as DNA, the CDR3 is TGTGCCAGCAGTTTCGACATCGCCGAGCAGTACTTC. Its translation: CASSFDIAEQYF.

The V gene is TRBV2, the J gene TRBJ2-1; 8 positions match TRBD1. The CDR3 has 13 amino acids. The J segment lost 6 bases and the V segment lost 5 bases, leaving 3 bases of the junction unmatched. Looked up from germline, CDR1 is SNHLY and CDR2 is FYNNEI. This CDR3 reads CASSPQGANEQFF. CDR3 DNA sequence: TGTGCCAGCAGTCCTCAGGGGGCCAATGAGCAGTTCTTC.

The rearrangement links TRBV11-2 to TRBJ2-2; D perhaps matches TRBD1 (6 bases). V was clipped by 1 base and J by 2 bases, with 11 bases between them. The length of the CDR3 is 16 residues. Germline V CDR1 and CDR2: SGHAT, FQNNGV. CDR3 amino acids: CASSLGRQVNTGELFF. In nucleotides, the CDR3 is TGTGCCAGCAGCTTAGGACGACAGGTTAACACCGGGGAGCTGTTTTTT.

V and J are TRBV5-6 and TRBJ2-1, with 8 bases identical to TRBD2. Germline trimming cut 2 bases from V and 4 bases from J; bases unmatched to any gene: 8. Per the germline V gene, CDR1 is SGHDT and CDR2 is YYEEEE. The CDR3 loop spans 16 amino acids. CDR3 nucleotides: TGTGCCAGCAGCTTAAGGAGCGGGGGACTTTACAATGAGCAGTTCTTC. This sequence encodes CASSLRSGGLYNEQFF.

This chain connects TRBV6-6 to TRBJ2-3; 7 bases match TRBD2. This CDR3 contains 16 residues. J lost 4 bases, V lost 0 bases, and 7 bases had no gene match. CDR1 MNHNY and CDR2 SVGAGI come from the germline V gene (reference sequence). In DNA form, the CDR3 reads TGTGCCAGCAGTTACTCGGGGGGGGGTAGCGCAGATACGCAGTATTTT. Amino acids: CASSYSGGGSADTQYF.

The chain couples TRBV5-4 to TRBJ2-3, with a weak D call TRBD2 (6 bases). CDR1 and CDR2 from the germline V gene are SGHNT and YYREEE (reference sequence). V gave up 1 base and J gave up 9 bases, with 24 bases separating them. CDR3 size: 17 residues. This CDR3 reads CASSLRVSAGSGETQYF. CDR3 DNA: TGTGCCAGCAGCTTGAGGGTGTCGGCGGGGAGTGGAGAGACGCAGTATTTT.

This clone was observed a few times. This rearrangement joins TRBV5-4 to TRBJ1-6; D gene ambiguous. Trimming stripped 6 bases from V and 7 bases from J, with 14 bases between. The length of the CDR3 is 14 residues. Germline assignment: CDR1 SGHNT and CDR2 YYREEE (reference sequence). The CDR3 DNA follows: TGTGCCAGCACCTCCGGGAACCAGAATTCACCCCTCCACTTT. The encoded protein is CASTSGNQNSPLHF.

The chain carries TRBV5-1 and TRBJ2-5; possible D gene TRBD1, 6 bases. CDR3 size: 15 residues. Germline V gene sequence: CDR1 SGHRS, CDR2 YFSETQ. Trimming cost V 0 bases and J 1 base, with 10 bases left between them. DNA of the CDR3: TGCGCCAGCAGCTTGGCCCCAGGGGCCCAAGAGACCCAGTACTTC. As protein: CASSLAPGAQETQYF.